The entry that follows covers one T cell receptor beta chain sequence. Its antigen is unidentified. The J segment lost 5 bases and the V segment lost 3 bases, leaving 6 bases of the junction unmatched. Germline CDR1 reads KGHSH; CDR2 reads LQKENI. The CDR3 is 16 residues long. This record comes from a study of OX40 agonist ivuxolimab in advanced cancers. About the study: Allowance was made for prior anti-PD-1, anti-PD-L1 or anti-CTLA-4 therapy, and 35% to 40% had some.

Study-level points and caveats: Clonal expansion was among the lowest in partial responders at 0.1-3.0 mg/kg, especially CD8+.

The method was immunoSEQ multiplex PCR; TCRdb's version includes in-frame clones alone and lacks a portion of them. The table records about 110,000 clones, approximately 90% of them present only once. The gene calls are TRBV18 and TRBJ2-2; the match to TRBD1 covers 10 bases. The TCR sequence derives from an adult with an advanced solid tumor such as melanoma, head and neck, liver or kidney cancer. The material sequenced was CD4+ or CD8+ T cells sorted from blood, taken in a trial of the OX40 agonist ivuxolimab. CDR3 protein: CASSPRQGALTGELFF. CDR3 nucleotide sequence: TGTGCCAGCTCACCGAGACAGGGGGCGCTTACCGGGGAGCTGTTTTTT.